This T cell receptor beta chain was recorded in a study of blood T cells in healthy people across ages (dated by TCRdb to the mid-2010s). At the level of the whole study: Template switching captured roughly one uniquely barcoded TCR beta cDNA molecule per two T cells in model experiments. To track age-related changes in TCR beta repertoire diversity, the study relied on deep sequencing normalized with unique cDNA molecular identifiers. The donors were divided into four age groups: young (average about 15 years), middle-aged (approximately 42), aged (around 67) and long-lived (82). Donors of different ages were randomly distributed across sequencing lanes to avoid experimental bias. Two additional independent replicas of 1 million unique cDNA reads from the same blood draw were analyzed for two donors (one aged 18 to 29 and one aged 80 or older).

This clonotype was recorded at least ten times. What this receptor recognizes is not known. Base qualities were left out, and no much larger clone turns up one base away. CDR1 is given as DFQATT and CDR2 as SNEGSKA, both from the germline V gene (reference sequence). The CDR3 covers 11 residues, taking in both the cysteine and the phenylalanine. This entry keeps only the CDR3 DNA: 33 bases, framed from base 1. Library construction relied on 5' RACE. Sequencing was carried out with an Illumina HiSeq 2500. A second roughly 7 to 11 cycle PCR used a sample-barcoded 5' primer and a J-beta primer mix. A template-switch 5' adaptor carrying 12 random nucleotides introduced a unique molecular identifier onto each TCR beta cDNA molecule. Each sample yielded at least 2.5 million CDR3-containing paired-end reads. First-strand cDNA was synthesized from all RNA with the Mint cDNA synthesis kit, primed by a TRBC-specific oligonucleotide. All cDNA was treated with uracil-DNA glycosylase and then went through a first 18-cycle PCR with the universal primers M1SS and BC2_uni_R. As for the authors' bioinformatics: Each sample was normalized by randomly selecting 1 million high-quality reads, each carrying a distinct molecular identifier. Reads sharing molecular identifiers were discarded rather than binned into consensus sequences. MiTCR, set to a Q25 quality threshold and the strictest error-elimination algorithm, was used for CDR3 identification, clonotype clustering and error correction. Lower-bound total TCR beta diversity was estimated with a nonparametric unseen species model using Euler transformation. In-frame beta chains were kept once TCRdb had trimmed the public reads at Q25 with fastp and called clones with MiXCR. Rows are unified per CDR3 protein, each entry keeping the most common DNA and genes. TCRdb's processing, not the study's, gives the V and J calls here. The sample yields hundreds of thousands of distinct CDR3 sequences; roughly 26% were counted once. The ten most abundant clones make up 17% of the sample.

What the work shows at the level of the full study, not this receptor alone: As age increased, observed TCR beta diversity per million T cells dropped in a roughly linear way, and a significant reduction was already evident by age 40. The percentage of naive T cells measured by flow cytometry correlated strongly with observed TCR beta diversity. The CMV infection status of donors was not known, potentially confounding age-related changes in expanded clonotypes. Because profiling used bulk unsorted PBMCs, naive and antigen-experienced compartments could not be compared conclusively. Estimates of total diversity based on one million sequenced T cells were regarded as lower bounds and as underestimates. Compared with the aged group, more naive CD4+ T cells, fewer expanded clones and increased TCR diversity were shown by the long-lived group, suggesting age selection.

Donors were 40 or so systemically healthy Caucasian individuals from Russia aged roughly 6 to 100 years. Each donor gave ten milliliters of peripheral blood, collected into EDTA-treated Vacutainer tubes. Ficoll-Paque density-gradient centrifugation was used to isolate PBMCs, with at least 7 million per sample. Trizol reagent was used to extract total RNA from the PBMCs, yielding at least 5 micrograms per sample. The percentages of naive CD45RAhigh/CD27high T cells were determined by flow cytometry on a PBMC aliquot from every donor. Sequenced input: blood. The sequence joins TRBV20-1 to TRBJ2-1, and the D gene may be TRBD2, 5 bases matching. The clonotype originates from a woman over 75 in good health. In nucleotides, the sequence is TGCGGAGGTTCAGGTGACAATGAGCAGTTCTTC. This translates into CGGSGDNEQFF.